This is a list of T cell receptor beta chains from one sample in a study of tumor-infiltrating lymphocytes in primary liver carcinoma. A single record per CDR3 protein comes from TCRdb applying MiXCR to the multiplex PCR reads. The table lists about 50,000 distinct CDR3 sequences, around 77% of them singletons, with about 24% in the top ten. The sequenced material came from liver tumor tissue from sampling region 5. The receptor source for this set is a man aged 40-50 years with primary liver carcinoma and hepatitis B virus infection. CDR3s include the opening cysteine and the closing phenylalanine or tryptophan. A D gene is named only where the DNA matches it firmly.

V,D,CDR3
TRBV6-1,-,CASRQVNGELFF
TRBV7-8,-,CVSSSAGPKIHRPQHF
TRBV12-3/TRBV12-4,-,CDSTGHGGEVFF
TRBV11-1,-,CASSLYRSPGESCNEQFF
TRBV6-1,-,CASSENLMGAAVGETLYF
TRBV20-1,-,CSAREVTIFGGYTF
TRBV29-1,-,CSVGSAADRSETQYF
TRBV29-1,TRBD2,CNVWGLVYNEQFF
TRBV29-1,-,CSVAGSEANILTF
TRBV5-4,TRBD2,CASSGLAASSYNEQFF
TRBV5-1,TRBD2,CANSFRTSVTGGRYEQYF
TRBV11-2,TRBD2,CANSTSGLYYEQFF
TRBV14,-,CASSQEGRGIGYNEQFF
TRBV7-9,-,CASTGTGNNLPLHF
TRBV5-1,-,CASNLGGDRIDTQYF
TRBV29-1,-,CSVESAAGRSETKYF
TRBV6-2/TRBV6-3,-,CASSLWADPYEQYF
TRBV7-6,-,CASSSYSHEQFF
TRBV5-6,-,CASSSRSIGETQYF
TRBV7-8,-,CASSLARLAGNTGELFF
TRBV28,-,CASSPLGYAGSEQYF
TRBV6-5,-,CASRVGVNYGYTF
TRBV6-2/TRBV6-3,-,CDSRSFDNKQYF
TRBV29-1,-,CSVAQYNSPLHF
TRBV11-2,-,CASSLVSVTGNNQPQHF
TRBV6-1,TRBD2,CASSPLRSLAGERGLLF
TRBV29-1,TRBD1,CVEADRGRAETQYF
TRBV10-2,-,CASSESLWGGEQYF
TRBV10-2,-,CADSRGGGQETQYF
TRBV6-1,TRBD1,CASTRTGSYGQYF
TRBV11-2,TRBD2,CASCPSPIQGTGRETQYF
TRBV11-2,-,CASSLNAGRTKAFF
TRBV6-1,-,CASSEGRGQNQPQHF
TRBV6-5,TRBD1,CPRSYSGTGNQPQHF
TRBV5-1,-,CASGLAGTGGGYNEQFF
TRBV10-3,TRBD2,CATGLAGTDTQYF
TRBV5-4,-,CASSFTSPGEQYF
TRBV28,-,CASGSSSYYEQYF
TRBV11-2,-,CASGLGDTGWAHPQHF
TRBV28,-,CASSFSRGRRQETQYF
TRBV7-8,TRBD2,CGSTLPLAGGIVELFF
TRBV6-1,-,CASSEVHTSSPGELFF
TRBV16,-,CASSQNDGGVNTEALF
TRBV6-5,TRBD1,CASSYSGTGNQPQHF
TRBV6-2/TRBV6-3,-,CASREDSHKEQYF
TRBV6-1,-,CASREAVDGKETQYF
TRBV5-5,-,CASSQGERYTEAFF
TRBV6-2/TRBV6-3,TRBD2,CASRTSGRTEQFF
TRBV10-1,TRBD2,CAARASGIVRELFF
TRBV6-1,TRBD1,CASSEVTGDEQSF
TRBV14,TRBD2,CASTQDLTSEVVSTDTQYF
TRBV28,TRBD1,CASSFGDRSATNEKLFF
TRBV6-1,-,CASNDWADTQYF